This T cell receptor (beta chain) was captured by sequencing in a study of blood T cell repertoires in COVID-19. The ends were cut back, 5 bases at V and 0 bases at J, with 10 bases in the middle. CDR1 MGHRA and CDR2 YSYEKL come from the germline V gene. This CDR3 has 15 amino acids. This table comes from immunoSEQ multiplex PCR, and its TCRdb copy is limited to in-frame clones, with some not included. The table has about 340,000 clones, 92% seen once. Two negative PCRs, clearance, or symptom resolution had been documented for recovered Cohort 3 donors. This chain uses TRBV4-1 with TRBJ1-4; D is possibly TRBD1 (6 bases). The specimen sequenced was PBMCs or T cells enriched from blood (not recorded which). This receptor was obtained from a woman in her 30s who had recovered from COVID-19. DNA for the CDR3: TGCGCCAGCAGCAAGACAGGCACAACTAATGAAAAACTGTTTTTT. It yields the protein CASSKTGTTNEKLFF.